The 7 T cell receptor beta chains below were found in one sample sequenced in a study of T cell repertoires in ileal Crohn's disease. Data came from immunoSEQ multiplex PCR; TCRdb stores just in-frame clones and leaves some out. The data contain roughly 17,000 clones, roughly nine tenths of them seen just once; the ten biggest clones take up 6.5% to 7.5%. Time point reported: inflamed ileum from the surgical specimen. The source material was ileal tissue. The receptors derive from an adult with Crohn's disease.

This clone was seen a few times. The V and J genes are TRBV28 and TRBJ2-7, with D unclear. V dropped 4 bases and J dropped 0 bases, with 16 bases sitting between them. The germline V gene encodes CDR1 MDHEN and CDR2 SYDVKM. CDR3 length equals 16 residues. CDR3 DNA sequence: TGTGCCAGCAGTTCGGCACAGACTTTCCACTCCTACGAGCAGTACTTC. This translates into CASSSAQTFHSYEQYF.

The rearrangement links TRBV2 to TRBJ2-7; TRBD1 matches at 8 bases. The V and J ends lost 4 bases and 5 bases, in that order; junction bases with no gene match: 10. Germline CDR1 SNHLY, CDR2 FYNNEI. The CDR3 sequence is 15 residues long. The CDR3 region is CASSVGGTGRNEQYF. CDR3 nucleotides: TGTGCCAGCAGTGTTGGCGGGACAGGTCGGAACGAGCAGTACTTC.

The chain is built from TRBV9 and TRBJ2-1; 14 bases map to TRBD2. The CDR3 is made up of 17 amino acids. Unmatched junction bases numbered 3, after V lost 4 bases and J lost 0 bases. Per the germline V gene, CDR1 is SGDLS and CDR2 is YYNGEE. The CDR3 bases are TGTGCCAGCAGCTTGGGACTAGCGGGGGCCTCCTACAATGAGCAGTTCTTC. Its translation is CASSLGLAGASYNEQFF.

V and J are TRBV19 and TRBJ1-1; D gene ambiguous. Germline lookup yields CDR1 LNHDA and CDR2 SQIVND (reference sequence). The CDR3 totals 13 residues. With 1 base removed from V and 6 bases from J, the gap between germline ends came to 9 bases. CDR3 in amino acids: CASSIAPLAEAFF. CDR3 nucleotides: TGTGCCAGTAGTATAGCCCCGTTGGCTGAAGCTTTCTTT.

V usage is TRBV10-3 and J usage is TRBJ2-7; the match to TRBD2 covers 9 bases. The J segment lost 6 bases and the V segment lost 6 bases, leaving 9 bases of the junction unmatched. This CDR3 has 14 residues. Germline V gives CDR1 ENHRY, CDR2 SYGVKD. The CDR3 here is CAIRLRGGSGEQYF. CDR3 in DNA: TGTGCCATCAGACTGCGGGGGGGCTCGGGCGAGCAGTACTTC.

This clone showed up just once. The gene calls are TRBV7-2 and TRBJ2-5; 8 bases are shared with TRBD2. Trimming took 5 bases from V and 2 from J; bases not matched to a gene: 7. Germline V gives CDR1 SGHTA, CDR2 FQGNSA. This CDR3 contains 15 residues. Here the CDR3 DNA reads TGTGCCAGCAGCGCCTCCAGCGGGGGACAAGAGACCCAGTACTTC. Translated, it gives CASSASSGGQETQYF. The whole variable domain, remainder taken from reference TRBV7-2 and TRBJ2-5, is GAGVSQSPSNKVTEKGKDVELRCDPISGHTALYWYRQSLGQGLEFLIYFQGNSAPDKSGLPSDRFSAERTGGSVSTLTIQRTQQEDSAVYLCASSASSGGQETQYFGPGTRLLVL.

The chain combines TRBV7-9 with TRBJ1-1; 9 positions match TRBD1. Germline CDR1 SEHNR, CDR2 FQNEAQ (reference sequence). V was pared by 5 bases and J by 3 bases, with 10 bases of the junction left unmatched. This CDR3 has 16 amino acids. The CDR3 loop reads CASSPNRGRGDTEAFF. CDR3 coding DNA: TGTGCCAGCAGCCCTAACAGGGGGCGCGGAGACACTGAAGCTTTCTTT.